Following are 32 T cell receptor beta chains from one sample sequenced in a study of blood T cells in healthy people across ages. The authors ran a second PCR of roughly 6 to 12 cycles using a sample-barcoded 5' primer and a J-beta primer mix. TCRdb analysed the 5' RACE reads with MiXCR anew, one entry per CDR3 protein. The sample has 550,000 to 600,000 distinct CDR3 sequences; around half are singletons. The material sequenced was blood. The receptors derive from a man aged 80 or over in good health.

Only a few counts were recorded for this clonotype. The rearrangement links TRBV4-3 to TRBJ2-7; possibly TRBD1 for D (6 bases). Germline-derived CDR1 and CDR2 are LGHNA and YSLEER. Trimming cost V 0 bases and J 4 bases, with 16 bases left between them. This CDR3 has 16 residues. CDR3 in amino acids: CASSQEFVRQEYEQYF. The CDR3 DNA sequence: TGCGCCAGCAGCCAAGAGTTCGTCAGACAGGAGTACGAGCAGTACTTC.

The gene calls are TRBV10-3 and TRBJ2-5; 11 nucleotides align to TRBD2. The CDR3 runs 14 residues. Germline V gene data show CDR1 as ENHRY and CDR2 as SYGVKD. J was trimmed by 5 bases and V by 10 bases; bases with no gene match: 9. The chain's CDR3 is CATRIAGGQETQYF. The CDR3 DNA is TGTGCCACCAGAATAGCGGGGGGGCAGGAGACCCAGTACTTC.

The gene calls are TRBV20-1 and TRBJ2-1, with TRBD1 matching over 8 bases. J gave up 9 bases and V 2 bases, and 9 bases lay outside the gene matches. Germline V gene sequence: CDR1 DFQATT, CDR2 SNEGSKA (reference sequence). CDR3 length: 14 residues. Here the CDR3 DNA reads TGCAGTGCTAGACCCCGGACAGGGAAGAGTGAGCAGTTCTTC. Translated, it gives CSARPRTGKSEQFF.

The chain combines TRBV20-1 with TRBJ2-1; D gene unclear. The V gene lost 1 base and the J gene lost 2 bases, with 0 bases spanning the gap. The CDR3 covers 11 residues. Per germline, CDR1 DFQATT and CDR2 SNEGSKA (reference sequence). In DNA form, the CDR3 reads TGCAGTGCTAGAGCCTACAATGAGCAGTTCTTC. Its protein is CSARAYNEQFF.

In this sample, this clonotype turned up a few times. The V gene is TRBV28, the J gene TRBJ1-5; unclear D gene. This CDR3 comprises 13 residues. Trimming shortened V by 3 bases and J by 4 bases, and 7 bases separated the two germline ends. The germline gives CDR1 MDHEN, CDR2 SYDVKM. This CDR3 is CASSFRSNQPQHF. CDR3 bases: TGTGCCAGCAGTTTCAGGAGTAATCAGCCCCAGCATTTT.

About this clonotype itself: Mismatch with germline at one junction end may stem from a read error. The genes are TRBV7-9 and TRBJ2-3; TRBD2 agrees at 8 bases. The CDR3 sequence is 17 residues long. CDR1 SEHNR and CDR2 FQNEAQ come from the germline V gene (reference sequence). DNA of the CDR3: TGTGCCAACAGCTTAGATTTACCAGCGGGAGTGGCGGATACGCAGTATTTT. It encodes CANSLDLPAGVADTQYF.

V usage is TRBV29-1 and J usage is TRBJ1-2; D is uncertain. Trimming stripped 8 bases from V and 3 bases from J, with 10 bases between. The CDR3 runs to 11 residues. The germline gives CDR1 SQVTM, CDR2 ANQGSEA. CDR3 DNA: TGCAGCACGAGGAGGGACTATGGCTACACCTTC. Translation: CSTRRDYGYTF.

This chain joins TRBV5-1 and TRBJ1-6, with 12 positions matching TRBD1. Germline CDR1 SGHRS, CDR2 YFSETQ. The V and J ends lost 4 bases and 9 bases, in that order; junction bases with no gene match: 5. The CDR3 runs to 15 residues. The CDR3 sequence: CASSRGQGASSPLHF. DNA of the CDR3: TGCGCCAGCAGCCGGGGACAGGGGGCGAGTTCACCCCTCCACTTT.

This chain connects TRBV28 to TRBJ2-2; tentative D call: TRBD2 (5 bases). Germline V gene data show CDR1 as MDHEN and CDR2 as SYDVKM. The CDR3 is made up of 14 amino acids. Deletions cut 4 bases from V and 7 bases from J, with 13 bases between. The DNA of the CDR3 is TGTGCCAGCAGTTCGACGGGAAAAGGCGGGGAGCTGTTTTTT. It translates to CASSSTGKGGELFF.

The V and J genes are TRBV7-2 and TRBJ2-2, with D uncertain. V lost 3 bases and J 1 base, leaving 9 bases between the germline ends. This CDR3 contains 15 residues. Germline loops: CDR1 SGHTA, CDR2 FQGNSA. DNA for the CDR3: TGTGCCAGCAGCTTCCTCGGGCAGAACACCGGGGAGCTGTTTTTT. Translating it yields CASSFLGQNTGELFF. Together with reference TRBV7-2 and TRBJ2-2, the CDR3 gives the full variable domain: GAGVSQSPSNKVTEKGKDVELRCDPISGHTALYWYRQSLGQGLEFLIYFQGNSAPDKSGLPSDRFSAERTGGSVSTLTIQRTQQEDSAVYLCASSFLGQNTGELFFGEGSRLTVL.

Many counts were recorded for this clonotype. This chain uses TRBV7-3 with TRBJ2-1; D not resolved. This CDR3 comprises 14 residues. V was cut by 5 bases and J by 7 bases, with 15 bases left in between. Germline V lookup: CDR1 SGHTA, CDR2 FQGTGA. The CDR3 bases are TGTGCCAGCAGCCCGCAACCTGCCGGGAATGAGCAGTTCTTC. Protein sequence: CASSPQPAGNEQFF.

The chain couples TRBV7-2 to TRBJ1-5; D unclear. The CDR3 length is 15 residues. Germline CDR1 SGHTA, CDR2 FQGNSA. Trimming removed 0 bases at V and 4 bases at J, with 10 bases between. The CDR3 nucleotides read TGTGCCAGCAGCTTAGCGTCGGTCCTTAATCAGCCCCAGCATTTT. Protein: CASSLASVLNQPQHF.

This sequence joins TRBV24-1 and TRBJ2-2; 9 nucleotides line up with TRBD1. V gave up 4 bases and J gave up 5 bases; unmatched junction bases: 10. CDR3 length: 17 amino acids. From germline, CDR1 is KGHDR and CDR2 SFDVKD. CDR3 in DNA: TGTGCCACCAGTGACCCCCACAGGGGGCTAGGAACCGGGGAGCTGTTTTTT. Translating gives CATSDPHRGLGTGELFF.

As regards this clonotype: This CDR3 fails to terminate in the conserved phenylalanine or tryptophan, so it likely reflects a read error. This chain links TRBV20-1 with TRBJ1-1, with 8 bases lining up with TRBD1. CDR1 is DFQATT, CDR2 SNEGSKA, per germline (reference sequence). Trimming removed 1 base from V and 3 bases from J; junction bases left unmatched: 4. CDR3 length: 14 residues. This chain's CDR3 is CSARARGPDTEAFL. The CDR3, as DNA: TGCAGTGCTAGAGCCAGGGGGCCGGACACTGAAGCTTTCTTA.

V is TRBV3-1 and J is TRBJ1-1; D is unresolved. CDR3 length: 13 residues. The V end lost 1 base, the J end lost 3 bases, and 6 bases lay between the germline ends. CDR1 is LGHDT and CDR2 is YNNKEL in the germline V gene (reference sequence). The CDR3 is CASSQGPDTEAFF. DNA for the CDR3: TGTGCCAGCAGCCAAGGGCCCGACACTGAAGCTTTCTTT.

This clonotype turned up a few times. This CDR3 is CASSLAGTQNEQFF. CDR3 DNA sequence: TGTGCCAGCAGCTTGGCAGGGACCCAGAATGAGCAGTTCTTC. The chain joins TRBV7-2 to TRBJ2-1; D possibly uses TRBD1 or TRBD2 (5 bases each). There are 14 residues in the CDR3. Germline V gene sequence: CDR1 SGHTA, CDR2 FQGNSA. The germline V and J ends were trimmed by 3 bases and 7 bases, with 13 bases remaining between them.

This clonotype was seen more than once but under ten times. The chain has TRBV2 and TRBJ2-1, with 7 bases aligning to TRBD2. The CDR3 is 16 residues long. V dropped 0 bases and J dropped 5; count of bases not matched to a gene: 7. Germline CDR1 is SNHLY and CDR2 is FYNNEI. CDR3 in DNA: TGTGCCAGCAGTGAAGCGCGGGGGACTTCCCACAATGAGCAGTTCTTC. It is translated as CASSEARGTSHNEQFF.

Turning to this clonotype: Relative to the germline gene, one junction end is altered; a read error may explain this. This chain uses TRBV20-1 with TRBJ1-2; D is ambiguous. Germline CDR1 reads DFQATT; CDR2 reads SNEGSKA (reference sequence). This CDR3 comprises 12 residues. The CDR3 coding sequence is TGCAGTGCCAGAGAGGCCGGCTATGGCTACACCTTC. This codes for CSAREAGYGYTF.

The rearrangement uses TRBV28 and TRBJ2-5, with TRBD2 matching 8 bases. This CDR3 spans 15 amino acids. Unmatched junction bases numbered 16, after V lost 5 bases and J lost 11 bases. Germline CDR1 MDHEN, CDR2 SYDVKM. The CDR3: CASSDPGGPDLVQYF. The DNA for the CDR3 is TGTGCCAGCAGTGATCCGGGAGGGCCGGATCTGGTGCAGTACTTC.

The table lists this clonotype with a few counts. The genes are TRBV28 and TRBJ2-5; D possibly corresponds to TRBD1 (6 bases). The end of the DNA aligns better with TRBJ2-7, so the J call may be wrong. The CDR3 covers 12 residues. The germline gives CDR1 MDHEN, CDR2 SYDVKM. CDR3 protein: CASRGQPYEQYF. The CDR3 DNA is TGTGCCAGCAGAGGACAGCCTTACGAGCAGTACTTC.

The chain joins TRBV20-1 to TRBJ2-1; 11 bases are a match to TRBD2. CDR1 and CDR2 (germline): DFQATT, SNEGSKA (reference sequence). There are 14 residues in the CDR3. V was clipped by 7 bases and J by 5 bases; unmatched bases: 7. The chain's CDR3 is CSGIPGLADNEQFF. For the CDR3, the DNA is TGCAGTGGGATACCGGGACTAGCGGACAATGAGCAGTTCTTC.

This rearrangement joins TRBV5-1 to TRBJ2-5, with D possibly being TRBD2 (6 bases). The J call may be wrong; the DNA end is better matched by TRBJ2-7. CDR3 length: 15 amino acids. Germline-derived CDR1 and CDR2 are SGHRS and YFSETQ. DNA for the CDR3: TGCGCCAGCAGCTTGGGTCCAGGGAGGTCCTACGAGCAGTACTTC. Translation: CASSLGPGRSYEQYF.

The table lists this clonotype with many counts. This chain links TRBV6-6 with TRBJ2-5, with D possibly matching TRBD2 (5 bases). The CDR3 has 16 residues. Germline V gene sequence: CDR1 MNHNY, CDR2 SVGAGI (reference sequence). V was cut by 2 bases and J by 4 bases, with 17 bases left in between. In nucleotides, the CDR3 is TGTGCCAGCAGTTACGTTAGGCCCCGGGCGGGAGAGACCCAGTACTTC. It translates to CASSYVRPRAGETQYF.

The chain uses TRBV7-9 and TRBJ2-2; D unresolved. This CDR3 has 13 amino acids. Germline-derived CDR1 and CDR2 are SEHNR and FQNEAQ (reference sequence). Trimming removed 0 bases from V and 8 bases from J, with 7 bases in between. The CDR3, as DNA: TGTGCCAGCAGCTTAGCCGGGCGAGGGGAGCTGTTTTTT. This gives the protein CASSLAGRGELFF.

This clonotype was picked up a small number of times. V and J are TRBV7-2 and TRBJ2-5; 10 bases align to TRBD2. Germline V gene lookup returns CDR1 SGHTA and CDR2 FQGNSA. The CDR3 spans 17 residues. V lost 3 bases, J lost 1 base, and 8 bases stayed unmatched. The CDR3 DNA follows: TGTGCCAGCAGCTTCCGGGCACTAGCGGGGCGCCAAGAGACCCAGTACTTC. This translates into CASSFRALAGRQETQYF.

This chain uses TRBV4-1 with TRBJ1-5; tentatively, D is TRBD1 (6 bases). V was pared by 4 bases and J by 4 bases, with 14 bases between. Germline V gene data show CDR1 as MGHRA and CDR2 as YSYEKL. The length of the CDR3 is 15 residues. The CDR3 nucleotides read TGCGCCAGCAGCCTCTTACCCGGGACAAATCAGCCCCAGCATTTT. It specifies CASSLLPGTNQPQHF.

This clonotype appeared a few times. The rearrangement links TRBV5-1 to TRBJ2-5; tentative D call: TRBD2 (5 bases). The V gene's germline CDR1 is SGHRS and CDR2 YFSETQ. This CDR3 region has 17 residues. V lost 0 bases, J lost 11 bases, and 26 bases lay in between. CDR3 region: CASSLAMRTPTGKEQYF. The CDR3 DNA is TGCGCCAGCAGCTTGGCGATGAGGACTCCGACTGGGAAAGAGCAGTACTTC.

The chain links TRBV7-3 to TRBJ1-2; maybe TRBD1 (5 bases). CDR1 and CDR2 from the germline V gene are SGHTA and FQGTGA. The ends were cut back, 4 bases at V and 5 bases at J, with 14 bases in the middle. The CDR3 is 14 residues long. The CDR3 protein is CASSSAAGGYGYTF. In DNA form, the CDR3 reads TGTGCCAGCAGCTCGGCAGCCGGGGGGTATGGCTACACCTTC.

The V call is TRBV7-2, the J call TRBJ2-7, with 8 bases matching TRBD1. Germline values: CDR1 SGHTA, CDR2 FQGNSA. The CDR3 consists of 15 residues. Trimming took 2 bases from V and 4 from J; bases not matched to a gene: 7. This chain's CDR3 is CASSLRRTGPYEQYF. For the CDR3, the DNA is TGTGCCAGCAGCTTAAGACGGACAGGGCCTTACGAGCAGTACTTC.

Only a few counts were recorded for this clonotype. This sequence joins TRBV6-7 and TRBJ2-3; D is undetermined. TRBV6-7 falls under the ORF class, with uncertain function. V lost 8 bases and J 11 bases, leaving 11 bases between the germline ends. The CDR3 consists of 10 residues. CDR3 sequence reads: CASSFPRQYF. For the CDR3, the DNA is TGTGCCAGCTCGTTCCCGCGGCAGTATTTT.

V usage is TRBV6-5 and J usage is TRBJ1-4, with unresolved D. The CDR3 consists of 14 residues. Germline-derived CDR1 and CDR2 are MNHEY and SVGAGI. V lost 2 bases, J lost 10 bases, and 14 bases lay in between. CDR3 loop: CASSYSPRTGKLFF. CDR3 in DNA: TGTGCCAGCAGTTACAGTCCGAGAACGGGAAAACTGTTTTTT.

The chain links TRBV12-3 or TRBV12-4 to TRBJ1-2, with D unresolved. Trimming took 1 base from V and 4 from J, leaving 7 bases between them. This CDR3 contains 13 residues. The CDR3 loop reads CASSLGVGYGYTF. For the CDR3, the DNA is TGTGCCAGCAGTTTAGGCGTGGGCTATGGCTACACCTTC.